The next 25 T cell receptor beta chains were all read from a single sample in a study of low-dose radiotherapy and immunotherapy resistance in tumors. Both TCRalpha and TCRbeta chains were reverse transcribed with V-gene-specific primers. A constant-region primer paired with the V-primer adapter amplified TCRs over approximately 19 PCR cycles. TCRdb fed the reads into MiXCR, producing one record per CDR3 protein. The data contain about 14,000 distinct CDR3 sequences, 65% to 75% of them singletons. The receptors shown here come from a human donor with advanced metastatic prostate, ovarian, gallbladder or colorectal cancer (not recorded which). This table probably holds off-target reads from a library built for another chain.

The CDR3 here is CASSDGGLSYEQYF. DNA for the CDR3: TGCGCCAGCAGTGATGGGGGGCTGTCCTACGAGCAGTACTTC. V is TRBV5-1 and J is TRBJ2-7, with D perhaps assigned TRBD1 or TRBD2 (6 bases each). Germline V CDR1 and CDR2: SGHRS, YFSETQ. The CDR3 is 14 amino acids. V was pared by 5 bases and J by 1 base, with 13 bases between.

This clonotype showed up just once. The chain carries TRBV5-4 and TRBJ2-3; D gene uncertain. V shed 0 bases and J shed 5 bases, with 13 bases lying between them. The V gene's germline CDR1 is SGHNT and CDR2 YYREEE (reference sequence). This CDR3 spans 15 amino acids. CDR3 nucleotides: TGTGCCAGCAGCTTGGAACCCCCGGTCCTAGATACGCAGTATTTT. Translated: CASSLEPPVLDTQYF.

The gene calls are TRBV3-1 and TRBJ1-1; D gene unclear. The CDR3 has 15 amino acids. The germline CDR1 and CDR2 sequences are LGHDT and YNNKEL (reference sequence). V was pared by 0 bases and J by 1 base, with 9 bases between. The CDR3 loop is CASSQDSSTNTEAFF. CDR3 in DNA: TGTGCCAGCAGCCAAGATTCCAGCACGAACACTGAAGCTTTCTTT.

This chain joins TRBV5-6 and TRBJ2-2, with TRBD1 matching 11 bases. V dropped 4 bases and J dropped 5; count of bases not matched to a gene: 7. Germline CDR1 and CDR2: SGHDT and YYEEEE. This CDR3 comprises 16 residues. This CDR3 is CASSQIGQGATGELFF. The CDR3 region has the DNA TGTGCCAGCAGCCAAATCGGACAGGGGGCTACCGGGGAGCTGTTTTTT.

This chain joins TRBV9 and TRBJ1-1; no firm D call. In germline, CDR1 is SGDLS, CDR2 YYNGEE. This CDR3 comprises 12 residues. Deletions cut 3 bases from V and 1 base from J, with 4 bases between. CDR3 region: CASSGRNTEAFF. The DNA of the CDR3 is TGTGCCAGCAGCGGACGGAACACTGAAGCTTTCTTT.

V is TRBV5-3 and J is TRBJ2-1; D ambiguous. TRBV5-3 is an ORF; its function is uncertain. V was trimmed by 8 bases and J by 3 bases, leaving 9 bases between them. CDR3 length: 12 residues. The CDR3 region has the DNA TGTGCCAGCAGCCCTGGCTACAATGAGCAGTTCTTC. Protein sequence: CASSPGYNEQFF.

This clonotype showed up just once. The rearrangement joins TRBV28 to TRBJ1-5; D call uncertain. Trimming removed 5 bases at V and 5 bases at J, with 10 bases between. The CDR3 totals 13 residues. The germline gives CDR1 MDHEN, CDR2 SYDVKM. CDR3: CASSETLHQPQHF. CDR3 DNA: TGTGCCAGCAGTGAAACTTTACATCAGCCCCAGCATTTT.

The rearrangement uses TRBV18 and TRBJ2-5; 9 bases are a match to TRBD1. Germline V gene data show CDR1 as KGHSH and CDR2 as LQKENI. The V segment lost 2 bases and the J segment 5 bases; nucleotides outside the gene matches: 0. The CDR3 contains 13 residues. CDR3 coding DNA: TGTGCCAGCTCACCAGGACAGGGGGAGACCCAGTACTTC. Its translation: CASSPGQGETQYF.

The CDR3 region is CASSDDRISNQPQHF. The CDR3 nucleotides are TGTGCCAGCAGTGACGACAGAATTAGCAATCAGCCCCAGCATTTT. The chain combines TRBV6-2 or TRBV6-3 with TRBJ1-5; possible D gene TRBD1, 5 bases. The CDR3 length is 15 residues. Trimming left V 5 bases short and J 0 bases short, with 11 bases between. Germline CDR1 is MNHEY and CDR2 is SVGEGT.

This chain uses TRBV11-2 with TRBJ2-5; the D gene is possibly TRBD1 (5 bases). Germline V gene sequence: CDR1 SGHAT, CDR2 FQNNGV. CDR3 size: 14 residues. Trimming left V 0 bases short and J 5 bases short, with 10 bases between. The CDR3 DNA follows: TGTGCCAGCAGCTTAGAGGCAGGGTGGGAGACCCAGTACTTC. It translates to CASSLEAGWETQYF.

CDR3 in amino acids: CASSPTGRDTQYF. The CDR3 nucleotides read TGTGCCAGCAGCCCTACGGGGAGAGATACGCAGTATTTT. V is TRBV3-1 and J is TRBJ2-3, with TRBD2 as a possible D gene (5 bases). CDR1 is LGHDT and CDR2 is YNNKEL in the germline V gene (reference sequence). Trimming took off 4 bases at V and 5 bases at J, with 10 bases between the two ends. The CDR3 runs to 13 residues.

The CDR3 nucleotides are TGCAGCGTGCTGAAACAGGACTGGGGTGAAGCTTTCTTT. Its translation is CSVLKQDWGEAFF. This rearrangement joins TRBV29-1 to TRBJ1-1; weak D call: TRBD1 (5 bases). The V gene's germline CDR1 is SQVTM and CDR2 ANQGSEA. The CDR3 spans 13 residues. Trimming removed 6 bases at V and 7 bases at J, with 18 bases between.

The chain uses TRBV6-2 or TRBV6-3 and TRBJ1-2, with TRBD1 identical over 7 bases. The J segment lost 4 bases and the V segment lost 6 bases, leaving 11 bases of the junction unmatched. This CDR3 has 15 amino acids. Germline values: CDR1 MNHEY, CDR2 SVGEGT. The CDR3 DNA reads TGTGCCAGCAGGATCAGGGGAGGGGGCGCCTATGGCTACACCTTC. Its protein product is CASRIRGGGAYGYTF.

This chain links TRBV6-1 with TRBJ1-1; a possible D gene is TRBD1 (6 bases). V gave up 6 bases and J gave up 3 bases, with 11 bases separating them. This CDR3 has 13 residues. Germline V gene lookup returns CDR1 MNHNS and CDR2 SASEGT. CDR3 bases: TGTGCCAGCAGGCCTCCAGGGGACACTGAAGCTTTCTTT. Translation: CASRPPGDTEAFF.

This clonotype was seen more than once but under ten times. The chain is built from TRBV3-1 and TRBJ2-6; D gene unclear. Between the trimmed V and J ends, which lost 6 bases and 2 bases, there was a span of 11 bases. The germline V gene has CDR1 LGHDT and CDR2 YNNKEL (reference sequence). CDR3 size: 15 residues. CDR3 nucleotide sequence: TGTGCCAGCAGTCCCTTTGGCCCTGGGGCCAACGTCCTGACTTTC. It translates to CASSPFGPGANVLTF. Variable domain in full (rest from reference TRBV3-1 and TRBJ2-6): DTAVSQTPKYLVTQMGNDKSIKCEQNLGHDTMYWYKQDSKKFLKIMFSYNNKELIINETVPNRFSPKSPDKAHLNLHINSLELGDSAVYFCASSPFGPGANVLTFGAGSRLTVL.

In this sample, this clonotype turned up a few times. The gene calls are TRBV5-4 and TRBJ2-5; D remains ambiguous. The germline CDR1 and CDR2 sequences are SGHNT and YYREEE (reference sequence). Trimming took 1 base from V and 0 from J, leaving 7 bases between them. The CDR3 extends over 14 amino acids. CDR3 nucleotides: TGTGCCAGCAGCTTGTTGAGTAACCAAGAGACCCAGTACTTC. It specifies CASSLLSNQETQYF.

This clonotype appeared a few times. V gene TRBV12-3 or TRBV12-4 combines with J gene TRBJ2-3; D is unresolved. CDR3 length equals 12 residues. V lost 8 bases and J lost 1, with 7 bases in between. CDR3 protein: CASRVGTDTQYF. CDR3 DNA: TGTGCCAGCCGTGTGGGCACAGATACGCAGTATTTT.

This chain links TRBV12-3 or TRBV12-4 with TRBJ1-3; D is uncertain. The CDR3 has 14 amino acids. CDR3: CALLGINSGNTIYF. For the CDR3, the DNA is TGTGCTCTGTTGGGGATTAACTCTGGAAACACCATATATTTT.

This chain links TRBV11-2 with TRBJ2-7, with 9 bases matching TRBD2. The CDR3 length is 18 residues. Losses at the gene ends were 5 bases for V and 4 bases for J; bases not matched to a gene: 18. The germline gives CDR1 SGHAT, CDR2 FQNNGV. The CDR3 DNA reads TGTGCCAGCAGCCCGATCCGGCGGACTCGCGGGAGGGATTACGAGCAGTACTTC. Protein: CASSPIRRTRGRDYEQYF. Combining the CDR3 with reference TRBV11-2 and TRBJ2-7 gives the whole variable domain EAGVAQSPRYKIIEKRQSVAFWCNPISGHATLYWYQQILGQGPKLLIQFQNNGVVDDSQLPKDRFSAERLKGVDSTLKIQPAKLEDSAVYLCASSPIRRTRGRDYEQYFGPGTRLTVT.

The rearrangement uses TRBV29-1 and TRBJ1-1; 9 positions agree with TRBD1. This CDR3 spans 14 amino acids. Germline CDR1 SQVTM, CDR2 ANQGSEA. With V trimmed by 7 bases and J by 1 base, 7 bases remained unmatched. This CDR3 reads CSAVTGGWNTEAFF. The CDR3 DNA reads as TGCAGCGCTGTTACAGGGGGCTGGAACACTGAAGCTTTCTTT.

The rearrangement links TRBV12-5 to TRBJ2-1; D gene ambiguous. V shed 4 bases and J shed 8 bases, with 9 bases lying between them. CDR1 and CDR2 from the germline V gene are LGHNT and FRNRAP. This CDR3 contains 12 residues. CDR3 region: CASGSRWDEQFF. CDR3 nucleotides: TGTGCTAGTGGTTCCCGGTGGGATGAGCAGTTCTTC.

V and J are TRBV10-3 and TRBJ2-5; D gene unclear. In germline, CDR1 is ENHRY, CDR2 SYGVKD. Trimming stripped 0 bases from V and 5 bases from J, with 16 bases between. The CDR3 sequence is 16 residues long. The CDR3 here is CAISESKGILRETQYF. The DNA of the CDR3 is TGTGCCATCAGTGAGTCCAAGGGCATACTCAGGGAGACCCAGTACTTC.

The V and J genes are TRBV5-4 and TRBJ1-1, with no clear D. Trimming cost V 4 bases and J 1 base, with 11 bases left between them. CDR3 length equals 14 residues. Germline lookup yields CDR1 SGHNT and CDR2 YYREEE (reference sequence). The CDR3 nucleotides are TGTGCCAGCAGCCCCTCGTGGGGGAACACTGAAGCTTTCTTT. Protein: CASSPSWGNTEAFF. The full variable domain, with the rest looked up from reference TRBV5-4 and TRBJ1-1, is ETGVTQSPTHLIKTRGQQVTLRCSSQSGHNTVSWYQQALGQGPQFIFQYYREEENGRGNFPPRFSGLQFPNYSSELNVNALELDDSALYLCASSPSWGNTEAFFGQGTRLTVV.

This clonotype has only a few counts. DNA of the CDR3: TGCGCCAGCAGCTTGGTGTCGATGGCCGAGCAGTTCTTC. Its translation is CASSLVSMAEQFF. V usage is TRBV5-1 and J usage is TRBJ2-1; D ambiguous. The length of the CDR3 is 13 residues. Trimming took off 0 bases at V and 10 bases at J, with 11 bases between the two ends. Germline V gene lookup returns CDR1 SGHRS and CDR2 YFSETQ.

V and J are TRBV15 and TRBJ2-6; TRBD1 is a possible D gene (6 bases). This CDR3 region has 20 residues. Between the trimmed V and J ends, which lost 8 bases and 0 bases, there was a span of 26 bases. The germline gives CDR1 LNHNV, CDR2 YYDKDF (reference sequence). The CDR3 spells CATPPCPRGYPLSGANVLTF. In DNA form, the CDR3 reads TGTGCCACCCCCCCGTGCCCCAGGGGTTATCCCCTCTCTGGGGCCAACGTCCTGACTTTC.